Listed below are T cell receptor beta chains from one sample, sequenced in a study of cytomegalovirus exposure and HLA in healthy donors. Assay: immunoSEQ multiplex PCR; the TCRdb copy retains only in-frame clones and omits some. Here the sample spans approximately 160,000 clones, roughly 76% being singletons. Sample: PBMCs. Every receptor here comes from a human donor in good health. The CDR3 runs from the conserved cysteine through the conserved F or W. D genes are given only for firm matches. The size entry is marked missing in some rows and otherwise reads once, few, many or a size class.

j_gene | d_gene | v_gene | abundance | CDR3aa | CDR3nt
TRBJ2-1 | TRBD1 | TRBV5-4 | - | CASRLSGGNEQFF | TGTGCCAGCAGACTCTCAGGGGGCAATGAGCAGTTCTTC
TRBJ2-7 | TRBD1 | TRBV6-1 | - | CATDDRGRYEQYF | TGTGCCACCGACGACAGGGGCCGTTACGAGCAGTACTTC
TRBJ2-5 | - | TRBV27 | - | CASSPIGGQETQYF | TGTGCCAGCAGTCCAATTGGCGGACAAGAGACCCAGTACTTC
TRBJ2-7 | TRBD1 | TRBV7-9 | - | CASSLAGGRGLYEQYF | TGTGCCAGCAGCTTAGCGGGGGGCAGGGGGCTATACGAGCAGTACTTC
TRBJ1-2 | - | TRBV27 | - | CASRPPGYNYGYTF | TGTGCCAGCAGGCCACCGGGATACAACTATGGCTACACCTTC
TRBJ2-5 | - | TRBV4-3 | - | CASSGLARQETQYF | TGCGCCAGCAGCGGTCTAGCGAGGCAAGAGACCCAGTACTTC
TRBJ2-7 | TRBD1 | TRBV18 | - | CATSPGQGHGEQYF | TGTGCCACCTCCCCCGGACAGGGGCATGGAGAGCAGTACTTC
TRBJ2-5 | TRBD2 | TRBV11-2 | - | CASSRKLGLAGMKETQYF | TGTGCCAGCAGCCGTAAACTAGGACTAGCGGGGATGAAGGAGACCCAGTACTTC
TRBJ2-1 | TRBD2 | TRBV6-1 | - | CASILERGSYNEQFF | TGTGCCAGCATCCTAGAGCGGGGATCCTACAATGAGCAGTTCTTC
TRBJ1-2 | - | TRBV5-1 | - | CASSLQEGDYGYTF | TGCGCCAGCAGCTTGCAAGAGGGCGACTATGGCTACACCTTC
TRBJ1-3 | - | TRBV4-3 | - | CASSQDQGNTIYF | TGCGCCAGCAGCCAAGATCAGGGAAACACCATATATTTT
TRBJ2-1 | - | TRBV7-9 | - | CASSPQGGEQFF | TGTGCCAGCAGCCCCCAGGGAGGCGAGCAGTTCTTC
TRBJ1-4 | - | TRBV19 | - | CASSTENEKLFF | TGTGCCAGTAGTACCGAGAATGAAAAACTGTTTTTT
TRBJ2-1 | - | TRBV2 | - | CASSESSSYYNEQFF | TGTGCCAGCAGTGAATCGTCTAGCTATTACAATGAGCAGTTCTTC
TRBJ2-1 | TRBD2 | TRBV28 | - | CASSLGLALEQFF | TGTGCCAGCAGTTTAGGACTAGCGCTTGAGCAGTTCTTC
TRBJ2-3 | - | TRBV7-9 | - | CASTESQQGRTDTQYF | TGTGCCAGCACCGAATCCCAGCAGGGTAGGACAGATACGCAGTATTTT
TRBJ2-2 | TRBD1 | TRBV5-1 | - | CASSLEGQGAHTGELFF | TGCGCCAGCAGCTTGGAAGGACAGGGGGCGCATACCGGGGAGCTGTTTTTT
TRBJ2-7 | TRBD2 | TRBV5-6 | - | CASSLGTSGGYEQYF | TGTGCCAGCAGCCTCGGGACTAGCGGGGGGTACGAGCAGTACTTC
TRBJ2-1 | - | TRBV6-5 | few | CASSYSIQGYNEQFF | TGTGCCAGCAGTTACTCGATTCAGGGTTACAATGAGCAGTTCTTC
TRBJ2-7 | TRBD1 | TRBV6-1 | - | CASSGSKGQGNAYEQYF | TGTGCCAGCAGTGGGAGCAAGGGACAGGGAAACGCCTACGAGCAGTACTTC
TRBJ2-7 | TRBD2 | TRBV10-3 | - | CAISVGGVSYEQYF | TGTGCCATCAGTGTGGGGGGGGTCTCCTACGAGCAGTACTTC
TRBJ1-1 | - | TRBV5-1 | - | CASSPGDGGRTEAFF | TGCGCCAGCAGCCCGGGGGACGGCGGGCGGACTGAAGCTTTCTTT
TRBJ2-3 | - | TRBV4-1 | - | CASSPPRGANTDTQYF | TGCGCCAGCAGCCCCCCCCGGGGGGCTAACACAGATACGCAGTATTTT
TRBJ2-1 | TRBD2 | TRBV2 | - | CASSQTSEANEQFF | TGTGCCAGCAGTCAGACTAGCGAGGCCAATGAGCAGTTCTTC
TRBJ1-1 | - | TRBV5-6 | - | CASSLVILNTEAFF | TGTGCCAGCAGTTTGGTTATTCTGAACACTGAAGCTTTCTTT
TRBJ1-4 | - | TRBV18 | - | CASSPGEKLFF | TGTGCCAGCTCACCCGGGGAAAAACTGTTTTTT
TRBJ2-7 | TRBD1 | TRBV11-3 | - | CASSSTGDAYEQYF | TGTGCCAGCAGCTCCACAGGGGACGCCTACGAGCAGTACTTC
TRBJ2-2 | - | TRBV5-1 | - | CASSPQKQGTGELFF | TGCGCCAGCAGCCCTCAAAAGCAGGGGACCGGGGAGCTGTTTTTT
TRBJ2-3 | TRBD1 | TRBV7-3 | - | CASSPLDRDTDTQYF | TGTGCCAGCAGCCCTCTCGACAGGGACACAGATACGCAGTATTTT
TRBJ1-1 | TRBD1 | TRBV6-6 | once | CASPAGQGDMNTEAFF | TGTGCCAGCCCCGCGGGACAGGGGGACATGAACACTGAAGCTTTCTTT
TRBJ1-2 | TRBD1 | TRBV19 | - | CASSRDREGRGYTF | TGTGCCAGTAGTCGGGACAGGGAGGGAAGAGGCTACACCTTC
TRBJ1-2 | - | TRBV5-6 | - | CASSGELLKFYGYTF | TGTGCCAGCAGCGGAGAGCTTCTTAAATTCTATGGCTACACCTTC
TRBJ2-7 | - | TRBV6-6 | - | CASSYGAAYSYEQYF | TGTGCCAGCAGTTACGGGGCAGCATACTCCTACGAGCAGTACTTC
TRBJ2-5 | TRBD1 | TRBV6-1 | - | CASTSGTGALKTQYF | TGTGCCAGCACCTCCGGGACAGGGGCTTTAAAGACCCAGTACTTC
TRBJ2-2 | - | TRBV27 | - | CASRGERNTGELFF | TGTGCCAGCAGAGGGGAAAGGAACACCGGGGAGCTGTTTTTT
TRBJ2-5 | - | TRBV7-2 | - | CASSSVRGETQYF | TGTGCCAGCAGCTCGGTGCGCGGGGAGACCCAGTACTTC
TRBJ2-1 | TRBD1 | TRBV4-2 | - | CASSPEAGQGDNEQFF | TGTGCCAGCAGCCCCGAGGCGGGACAGGGGGACAATGAGCAGTTCTTC
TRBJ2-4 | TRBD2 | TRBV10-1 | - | CASSHLGGGPGNIQYF | TGCGCCAGCAGCCACTTGGGCGGGGGGCCCGGAAACATTCAGTACTTC